What follows are 27 T cell receptor beta chains derived from one specimen sequenced in a study of regulatory T cells in long-lasting Graves disease. Library construction for TCR beta used iRepertoire HTBI primers and Arm-PCR of CDR3 regions. TCRdb used MiXCR to reprocess the multiplex PCR reads, holding one entry per CDR3 protein. This table holds about 610,000 distinct CDR3 sequences, 15% to 20% found once. The time point denotes: newly diagnosed GD, antithyroid drugs for less than 3 months. RNA extracted from PBMCs served as the sequencing template. These records were also assigned to another study, of T cells in Graves' hyperthyroidism and ophthalmopathy.

Sequencing used peripheral blood mononuclear cells (PBMCs), obtained at new diagnosis, from a patient treated with antithyroid drugs. These receptors were collected from a young man with Graves disease.

This clonotype was seen repeatedly, ten times or more. V and J are TRBV11-2 and TRBJ2-5; 9 bases align to TRBD1. The V gene's germline CDR1 is SGHAT and CDR2 FQNNGV. Trimming cost V 4 bases and J 3 bases; bases outside gene matches: 6. The CDR3 loop spans 15 amino acids. For the CDR3, the DNA is TGTGCCAGCAGCTACGTGACAGGGGGAAAAGAGACCCAGTACTTC. Residues: CASSYVTGGKETQYF.

This clonotype was detected many times. V is TRBV6-2 or TRBV6-3 and J is TRBJ2-1, with unresolved D. Germline CDR1 MNHEY, CDR2 SVGEGT. V was shortened by 0 bases and J by 7 bases, with 7 bases between the two germline ends. This CDR3 contains 13 residues. CDR3 residues: CASSYSISNEQFF. The CDR3 nucleotides are TGTGCCAGCAGTTACTCGATCAGTAATGAGCAGTTCTTC.

The V and J genes are TRBV6-1 and TRBJ2-3; 14 nucleotides align to TRBD2. V shed 10 bases and J 1 base; nucleotides not matched to a gene: 10. Per the germline V gene, CDR1 is MNHNS and CDR2 is SASEGT. CDR3 length: 17 amino acids. The CDR3 reads CATWGLAGVRGTDTQYF. The CDR3 DNA reads TGTGCCACCTGGGGACTAGCGGGAGTCCGTGGCACAGATACGCAGTATTTT.

The V and J genes are TRBV5-1 and TRBJ2-5; 14 bases fit TRBD2. The CDR3 runs to 16 residues. The ends lost 4 bases at V and 5 bases at J; junction bases unmatched: 7. Per germline, CDR1 SGHRS and CDR2 YFSETQ. CDR3 nucleotides: TGCGCCAGCAGCGGGGGACTAGCGGGAGCCGGCGAGACCCAGTACTTC. As protein: CASSGGLAGAGETQYF.

This clonotype was detected ten times or more. The genes are TRBV6-1 and TRBJ1-1; unclear D gene. Germline assignment: CDR1 MNHNS and CDR2 SASEGT. This CDR3 comprises 14 residues. The V gene lost 2 bases and the J gene lost 6 bases, with 13 bases spanning the gap. CDR3 amino acids: CASSELGGVPEAFF. The CDR3 region has the DNA TGTGCCAGCAGTGAACTAGGAGGTGTCCCTGAAGCTTTCTTT.

This chain joins TRBV4-2 and TRBJ2-1; D not resolved. V lost 0 bases and J lost 4, with 7 bases in between. The CDR3 is 14 amino acids. CDR1 is LGHNA and CDR2 is YNFKEQ in the germline V gene. The CDR3 region has the DNA TGTGCCAGCAGCCAAGATTCTCTGTACAATGAGCAGTTCTTC. This encodes CASSQDSLYNEQFF.

There are many counts of this clonotype. This chain links TRBV7-8 with TRBJ2-1, with 8 bases that match TRBD2. V was pared by 2 bases and J by 3 bases, with 3 bases of the junction left unmatched. The CDR3 runs 15 residues. The germline V gene encodes CDR1 SGHVS and CDR2 FQNEAQ. CDR3 residues: CASSLRGTSYNEQFF. CDR3 bases: TGTGCCAGCAGCTTAAGGGGGACTAGCTACAATGAGCAGTTCTTC.

This clonotype was recorded many times. The chain links TRBV6-1 to TRBJ1-6, with 7 bases matching TRBD1. Unmatched junction bases numbered 9, after V lost 7 bases and J lost 9 bases. The germline CDR1 and CDR2 sequences are MNHNS and SASEGT. This CDR3 spans 14 amino acids. CDR3 sequence: CASKLGQSSSPLHF. The CDR3 nucleotides read TGTGCCAGCAAATTGGGACAGTCATCTTCACCCCTCCACTTT.

This chain uses TRBV11-3 with TRBJ2-2; 7 nucleotides agree with TRBD1. CDR1 and CDR2 (germline): SGHNT, YENEEA. The CDR3 extends over 16 amino acids. The J segment lost 0 bases and the V segment lost 5 bases, leaving 6 bases of the junction unmatched. The CDR3 region is CASSPWGQPNTGELFF. The CDR3 DNA follows: TGTGCCAGCAGCCCATGGGGACAGCCGAACACCGGGGAGCTGTTTTTT. Full variable domain (missing parts from reference TRBV11-3 and TRBJ2-2): EAGVVQSPRYKIIEKKQPVAFWCNPISGHNTLYWYLQNLGQGPELLIRYENEEAVDDSQLPKDRFSAERLKGVDSTLKIQPAELGDSAVYLCASSPWGQPNTGELFFGEGSRLTVL.

The sample holds many counts of this clonotype. The genes are TRBV28 and TRBJ2-1; D is ambiguous. Germline V gene data show CDR1 as MDHEN and CDR2 as SYDVKM. The CDR3 extends over 12 amino acids. Trimming stripped 6 bases from V and 2 bases from J, with 5 bases between. CDR3: CASSLTYNEQFF. The DNA of the CDR3 is TGTGCCAGCAGCTTAACCTACAATGAGCAGTTCTTC.

The rearrangement joins TRBV20-1 to TRBJ2-7, with D tentatively TRBD1 or TRBD2 (5 bases each). Germline assignment: CDR1 DFQATT and CDR2 SNEGSKA (reference sequence). The CDR3 loop spans 14 amino acids. V was shortened by 0 bases and J by 0 bases, with 9 bases between the two germline ends. DNA of the CDR3: TGCAGTGCTAGAGAACAGAGGGGCTCCTACGAGCAGTACTTC. The encoded protein is CSAREQRGSYEQYF.

This clonotype has more than one count but fewer than ten. The CDR3 loop is CAIRGDRGLDQPQHF. DNA for the CDR3: TGTGCCATCAGGGGGGACAGGGGCTTGGATCAGCCCCAGCATTTT. J is TRBJ1-5 and V is TRBV10-3; TRBD1 matches 10 bases. There are 15 residues in the CDR3. Germline V gene data show CDR1 as ENHRY and CDR2 as SYGVKD. The ends lost 6 bases at V and 5 bases at J; junction bases unmatched: 7.

This chain joins TRBV6-1 and TRBJ2-1; 10 positions match TRBD1. CDR3 length equals 15 residues. V lost 3 bases, J lost 7 bases, and 6 bases stayed unmatched. The germline V gene encodes CDR1 MNHNS and CDR2 SASEGT. The CDR3 DNA is TGTGCCAGCAGTGACTCACCGGACAGGGGGAATGAGCAGTTCTTC. Protein product: CASSDSPDRGNEQFF.

A few counts support this clonotype. The rearrangement links TRBV10-3 to TRBJ2-7, with 7 bases lining up with TRBD1. From germline, CDR1 is ENHRY and CDR2 SYGVKD. The length of the CDR3 is 14 residues. V shed 6 bases, J shed 7 bases, and the junction held 12 bases outside the gene matches. CDR3 amino acids: CAISPRDRSDEQYF. CDR3 nucleotide sequence: TGTGCCATCAGCCCCCGGGACAGATCTGATGAGCAGTACTTC.

The chain recombines TRBV5-1 with TRBJ2-7; D gene unclear. Germline-derived CDR1 and CDR2 are SGHRS and YFSETQ. The CDR3 consists of 14 residues. V was clipped by 2 bases and J by 2 bases, with 11 bases between them. The DNA for the CDR3 is TGCGCCAGCAGCTTTGGGGAAGCCACCTACGAGCAGTACTTC. Protein product: CASSFGEATYEQYF.

Ten or more counts support this clonotype. This rearrangement joins TRBV6-5 to TRBJ2-7; D is undetermined. CDR1 MNHEY and CDR2 SVGAGI come from the germline V gene. With 4 bases removed from V and 1 base from J, the gap between germline ends came to 11 bases. This CDR3 is built from 14 residues. Written as DNA, the CDR3 is TGTGCCAGCAGTTTAGGCTGGAATTCCTACGAGCAGTACTTC. It specifies CASSLGWNSYEQYF.

This clonotype has just a few counts. The rearrangement links TRBV5-1 to TRBJ1-4, with TRBD1 identical over 7 bases. This CDR3 comprises 15 residues. V shed 4 bases, J shed 8 bases, and the junction held 11 bases outside the gene matches. In germline, CDR1 is SGHRS, CDR2 YFSETQ. The CDR3 DNA follows: TGCGCCAGCAGCCTCGAGGGGGCGATACAAGAAAAACTGTTTTTT. Amino acids: CASSLEGAIQEKLFF. Filled out from reference TRBV5-1 and TRBJ1-4, the complete variable domain reads KAGVTQTPRYLIKTRGQQVTLSCSPISGHRSVSWYQQTPGQGLQFLFEYFSETQRNKGNFPGRFSGRQFSNSRSEMNVSTLELGDSALYLCASSLEGAIQEKLFFGSGTQLSVL.

This clonotype was seen many times. The V and J genes are TRBV2 and TRBJ2-6, with 10 bases identical to TRBD1. Germline CDR1 and CDR2: SNHLY and FYNNEI. Trimming took 8 bases from V and 2 from J; bases not matched to a gene: 6. The CDR3 consists of 16 residues. The DNA for the CDR3 is TGTGCCAGCCGAGCCGGGACAGGGGCTGGGGCCAACGTCCTGACTTTC. Protein sequence: CASRAGTGAGANVLTF.

The chain couples TRBV20-1 to TRBJ1-5; weak D call: TRBD1 (6 bases). Per germline, CDR1 DFQATT and CDR2 SNEGSKA (reference sequence). The CDR3 runs 14 residues. V was cut by 4 bases and J by 3 bases, with 13 bases left in between. The DNA of the CDR3 is TGCAGTGCTACTCAGGGGATAACCAATCAGCCCCAGCATTTT. It is translated as CSATQGITNQPQHF.

The chain links TRBV19 to TRBJ2-7; TRBD2 matches at 8 bases. The junction had 8 bases not matched to a gene; V was cut back by 1 base and J by 3 bases. Germline CDR1 and CDR2: LNHDA and SQIVND (reference sequence). The length of the CDR3 is 16 residues. Here the CDR3 reads CASSIAAGGGIYEQYF. The CDR3 nucleotides are TGTGCCAGTAGTATAGCCGCGGGAGGTGGCATCTACGAGCAGTACTTC.

This clonotype was seen at least ten times. This sequence joins TRBV2 and TRBJ2-3, with D perhaps matching TRBD2 (5 bases). The V gene's germline CDR1 is SNHLY and CDR2 FYNNEI. This CDR3 region has 15 residues. V lost 1 base to trimming and J lost 0 bases, with 8 bases between them. CDR3 sequence reads: CASSEGGSSTDTQYF. For the CDR3, the DNA is TGTGCCAGCAGTGAAGGCGGGTCGAGCACAGATACGCAGTATTTT.

There are many counts of this clonotype. The chain recombines TRBV7-3 with TRBJ1-2; no clear D. Trimming removed 1 base from V and 12 bases from J, with 12 bases in between. The CDR3 has 12 amino acids. Germline CDR1 reads SGHTA; CDR2 reads FQGTGA. The CDR3 reads CASSLNRTPNTF. CDR3 DNA sequence: TGTGCCAGCAGCTTAAACCGGACTCCGAACACCTTC. Drawing the rest from reference TRBV7-3 and TRBJ1-2, the complete variable domain is GAGVSQTPSNKVTEKGKYVELRCDPISGHTALYWYRQSLGQGPEFLIYFQGTGAADDSGLPNDRFFAVRPEGSVSTLKIQRTERGDSAVYLCASSLNRTPNTFGSGTRLTVV.

This clonotype came up a few times. In DNA, the CDR3 is TGTGCCAGCAGTGAGCTAGTACAGGGTGAGACCCAGTACTTC. Its protein is CASSELVQGETQYF. The rearrangement joins TRBV2 to TRBJ2-5, with a weak D call TRBD1 (6 bases). The V end was cut by 3 bases, the J end by 5 bases, with 13 bases between. The CDR3 runs to 14 residues. CDR1 is SNHLY, CDR2 FYNNEI, per germline.

This chain uses TRBV5-8 with TRBJ1-1; 8 positions agree with TRBD1. V trimming: 0 bases; J trimming: 6 bases; junction bases outside the gene matches: 4. Germline V CDR1 and CDR2: SGHTS, YDEGEE. This CDR3 comprises 14 residues. The CDR3 sequence is CASSLELDRAEAFF. The DNA of the CDR3 is TGTGCCAGCAGCTTGGAACTGGACAGGGCTGAAGCTTTCTTT.

This clonotype was detected ten times or more. The chain employs TRBV7-9 and TRBJ2-3, with 12 bases lining up with TRBD2. Germline loops: CDR1 SEHNR, CDR2 FQNEAQ (reference sequence). This CDR3 is built from 19 residues. The V and J ends lost 3 bases and 0 bases, in that order; junction bases with no gene match: 10. This CDR3 is CASSLLVLAGGTSTDTQYF. The CDR3, as DNA: TGTGCCAGCAGCTTGCTTGTCCTAGCGGGAGGGACTAGCACAGATACGCAGTATTTT.

The chain uses TRBV9 and TRBJ1-2, with 7 bases fitting TRBD1. The CDR3 sequence is 18 residues long. Germline V gene sequence: CDR1 SGDLS, CDR2 YYNGEE. Trimming cost V 2 bases and J 0 bases; bases outside gene matches: 13. The CDR3 protein is CASSVRPGGKDSNYGYTF. In DNA form, the CDR3 reads TGTGCCAGCAGCGTCCGTCCAGGGGGGAAGGATTCTAACTATGGCTACACCTTC.

This clonotype was seen more than once but under ten times. The rearrangement uses TRBV5-4 and TRBJ2-3, with 9 bases identical to TRBD2. The trim removed 0 bases at V and 5 bases at J, leaving 4 bases unmatched. The germline CDR1 and CDR2 sequences are SGHNT and YYREEE (reference sequence). This CDR3 region has 15 residues. CDR3 DNA: TGTGCCAGCAGCTTGGAGCGGGAGGCGGGAGATACGCAGTATTTT. It is translated as CASSLEREAGDTQYF. Drawing the rest from reference TRBV5-4 and TRBJ2-3, the complete variable domain is ETGVTQSPTHLIKTRGQQVTLRCSSQSGHNTVSWYQQALGQGPQFIFQYYREEENGRGNFPPRFSGLQFPNYSSELNVNALELDDSALYLCASSLEREAGDTQYFGPGTRLTVL.